The T cell receptor (beta chain) described here comes from a study of neurological immune-mediated disorders. Many counts were recorded for this clonotype. There are 11 residues in the CDR3. Trimming stripped 5 bases from V and 6 bases from J, with 7 bases between. TCRdb ran MiXCR on the 5' RACE reads and lists one entry per CDR3 protein. The sample lists roughly 60,000 distinct CDR3 sequences; roughly 4.8% were seen once. The V and J genes are TRBV12-3 or TRBV12-4 and TRBJ2-5; D remains ambiguous. This clonotype originated in a woman in her forties or fifties with multiple sclerosis. Sample: PBMCs. The CDR3 coding sequence is TGTGCCAGCAGTCAATTGCAGACCCAGTACTTC. Translated: CASSQLQTQYF.